This T cell receptor (beta chain) derives from a study of blood T cell repertoires in COVID-19. Across the study: COVID-19 samples, acute and convalescent, were from the United States, Italy and Spain. Sample material is recorded as cDNA or gDNA derived from T cells, B-cell-depleted T cells, or PBMCs.

Original processing notes: By means of reference gene primer amplification, nucleated cell counts were estimated. Profiled with immunoSEQ multiplex PCR; TCRdb holds only in-frame clones, not every one. V, J and clone size derive from that table, while D and trimming were established from the DNA sequence. The profile covers some 180,000 clones, with roughly four fifths appearing a single time and 9.5% to 13% taken by the ten largest. This CDR3 comprises 17 residues. Trimming cost V 4 bases and J 5 bases, with 21 bases left between them. Germline V gene lookup returns CDR1 SGHDN and CDR2 FVKESK. The chain couples TRBV14 to TRBJ2-1; D perhaps matches TRBD1 (6 bases). The receptor was isolated from a man aged 65 to 79 with active or convalescent COVID-19. The sequencing input was peripheral blood. Here the CDR3 reads CASSPRGSGARNNEQFF. For the CDR3, the DNA is TGTGCCAGCAGCCCGAGGGGATCAGGGGCCCGGAACAATGAGCAGTTCTTC.